Below are 20 T cell receptor beta chains sequenced from a single sample in a study of blood T cell repertoires in COVID-19. Method: immunoSEQ multiplex PCR; TCRdb's copy keeps in-frame clones and lacks some. The sample holds 110,000 or so clones; just over 85% are singletons and the top ten take roughly 2.5%. The sequenced material came from peripheral blood. These TCRs come from a human donor in a cohort sampled during active COVID-19.

This rearrangement joins TRBV6-5 to TRBJ1-3, with D unresolved. The CDR3 sequence is 13 residues long. V dropped 7 bases and J dropped 0 bases, with 7 bases sitting between them. Germline loops: CDR1 MNHEY, CDR2 SVGAGI. The CDR3 here is CASIPVSGNTIYF. CDR3 coding DNA: TGTGCCAGCATTCCAGTCTCTGGAAACACCATATATTTT.

On this clone itself: This specimen includes other DNA sequences encoding the same CDR3. V gene TRBV19 combines with J gene TRBJ1-1; D ambiguous. CDR3 length: 14 residues. From germline, CDR1 is LNHDA and CDR2 SQIVND (reference sequence). The V end lost 1 base, the J end lost 3 bases, and 9 bases lay between the germline ends. The DNA of the CDR3 is TGTGCCAGTAGTATAGTGGGAGGGTACACTGAAGCTTTCTTT. Protein product: CASSIVGGYTEAFF.

This chain joins TRBV30 and TRBJ1-4, with 9 bases aligning to TRBD1. V was clipped by 4 bases and J by 5 bases; unmatched bases: 8. Germline V lookup: CDR1 GTSNPN, CDR2 SVGIG (reference sequence). The CDR3 has 15 amino acids. CDR3 bases: TGTGCCTGGAACTCCGGGACAGGGATGAATGAAAAACTGTTTTTT. As protein: CAWNSGTGMNEKLFF.

The V and J genes are TRBV7-8 and TRBJ1-5, with a weak D call TRBD1 (6 bases). The CDR3 has 14 amino acids. Germline CDR1 SGHVS, CDR2 FQNEAQ. V was shortened by 2 bases and J by 3 bases, with 8 bases between the two germline ends. CDR3 loop: CASSLRQDNQPQHF. For the CDR3, the DNA is TGTGCCAGCAGCTTAAGACAGGACAATCAGCCCCAGCATTTT.

V usage is TRBV7-3 and J usage is TRBJ2-1; D is perhaps TRBD2 (6 bases). The CDR3 is made up of 17 amino acids. V was cut by 1 base and J by 0 bases, with 13 bases left in between. Looked up from germline, CDR1 is SGHTA and CDR2 is FQGTGA. In nucleotides, the CDR3 is TGTGCCAGCAGCTTAAACGGAGGGCGGAGCTCCTACAATGAGCAGTTCTTC. Its translation: CASSLNGGRSSYNEQFF.

The chain uses TRBV3-1 (or the pseudogene TRBV3-2) and TRBJ2-7; 11 bases are shared with TRBD2. CDR3 length: 15 amino acids. J gave up 6 bases and V 4 bases, and 8 bases lay outside the gene matches. The germline V gene has CDR1 LGHDT and CDR2 YNNKEL (reference sequence). Written as DNA, the CDR3 is TGTGCCAGCAGCCCTACTAGCGGGGGTTTGGCCGAGCAGTACTTC. This codes for CASSPTSGGLAEQYF.

This chain joins TRBV5-1 and TRBJ1-5, with a tentative D call TRBD1 (6 bases). The CDR3 has 14 residues. Germline V gene lookup returns CDR1 SGHRS and CDR2 YFSETQ. Trimming removed 3 bases at V and 8 bases at J, with 15 bases between. DNA for the CDR3: TGCGCCAGCAGCTCCGGACAGCCGATGGAGCCCCAGCATTTT. It codes for CASSSGQPMEPQHF. The full variable domain, with the rest looked up from reference TRBV5-1 and TRBJ1-5, is KAGVTQTPRYLIKTRGQQVTLSCSPISGHRSVSWYQQTPGQGLQFLFEYFSETQRNKGNFPGRFSGRQFSNSRSEMNVSTLELGDSALYLCASSSGQPMEPQHFGDGTRLSIL.

The chain employs TRBV30 and TRBJ2-7, with 10 bases identical to TRBD2. The CDR3 runs to 14 residues. V lost 3 bases to trimming and J lost 0 bases; unmatched junction nucleotides: 2. Germline values: CDR1 GTSNPN, CDR2 SVGIG (reference sequence). The CDR3 protein is CAWRLAGSSYEQYF. CDR3 nucleotides: TGTGCCTGGAGACTAGCGGGAAGCTCCTACGAGCAGTACTTC.

The chain joins TRBV6-5 to TRBJ1-6; 10 bases are shared with TRBD1. Germline trimming cut 5 bases from V and 5 bases from J; bases unmatched to any gene: 3. CDR1 is MNHEY and CDR2 is SVGAGI in the germline V gene. The CDR3 contains 15 residues. The CDR3 protein is CASSRDRGNNSPLHF. DNA for the CDR3: TGTGCCAGCAGTCGGGACAGGGGAAATAATTCACCCCTCCACTTT.

The CDR3 DNA is TGTGCCAGCAGCTTTGCCGGGAACACTGAAGCTTTCTTT. Its protein product is CASSFAGNTEAFF. The rearrangement uses TRBV5-6 and TRBJ1-1; D unclear. The germline V and J ends were trimmed by 2 bases and 1 base, with 6 bases remaining between them. Germline-derived CDR1 and CDR2 are SGHDT and YYEEEE. This CDR3 region has 13 residues.

This clone was counted a single time. V usage is TRBV5-1 and J usage is TRBJ1-1; weak D call: TRBD1 (5 bases). This CDR3 comprises 12 residues. Trimming took off 9 bases at V and 4 bases at J, with 13 bases between the two ends. The germline V gene encodes CDR1 SGHRS and CDR2 YFSETQ. The CDR3 here is CAIRGPGTEAFF. As DNA, the CDR3 is TGCGCCATTAGGGGTCCCGGCACTGAAGCTTTCTTT.

The V gene is TRBV2, the J gene TRBJ2-1, with 13 positions matching TRBD2. V was clipped by 3 bases and J by 8 bases; unmatched bases: 4. The germline V gene encodes CDR1 SNHLY and CDR2 FYNNEI. The CDR3 totals 15 residues. The CDR3 DNA sequence: TGTGCCAGCAGTGATGGACTAGCGGGGGTCGATGAGCAGTTCTTC. Translated, it gives CASSDGLAGVDEQFF.

The gene calls are TRBV29-1 and TRBJ1-1; the match to TRBD1 covers 12 bases. The CDR3 has 15 residues. Trimming removed 7 bases from V and 4 bases from J; junction bases left unmatched: 10. The V gene's germline CDR1 is SQVTM and CDR2 ANQGSEA. The CDR3 DNA reads as TGCAGCGCCGGGACAGGGGGCTCCGGGAGCACTGAAGCTTTCTTT. Translating gives CSAGTGGSGSTEAFF.

The chain couples TRBV6-6 to TRBJ1-5; 8 bases align to TRBD1. Germline trimming cut 6 bases from V and 0 bases from J; bases unmatched to any gene: 4. The length of the CDR3 is 15 residues. Germline loops: CDR1 MNHNY, CDR2 SVGAGI (reference sequence). The CDR3 DNA reads TGTGCCAGCAGATTGGACAGGGCTAGCAATCAGCCCCAGCATTTT. Translation gives CASRLDRASNQPQHF.

The rearrangement links TRBV30 to TRBJ1-5; TRBD1 matches at 8 bases. The CDR3 loop spans 15 amino acids. With 1 base clipped from V and 4 bases from J, the junction kept 6 bases outside the gene matches. In germline, CDR1 is GTSNPN, CDR2 SVGIG (reference sequence). In DNA form, the CDR3 reads TGTGCCTGGAGTGGGACAGGGCTAATAAATCAGCCCCAGCATTTT. Protein product: CAWSGTGLINQPQHF.

V gene TRBV6-6 combines with J gene TRBJ1-1; D uncertain. Germline V CDR1 and CDR2: MNHNY, SVGAGI (reference sequence). Trimming pared 6 bases from V and 4 bases from J, leaving 15 bases between. The CDR3 length is 14 residues. For the CDR3, the DNA is TGTGCCAGCAGCGTAACGGGCGGAGGCACTGAAGCTTTCTTT. It specifies CASSVTGGGTEAFF.

This rearrangement joins TRBV9 to TRBJ2-5, with TRBD1 matching 7 bases. V lost 5 bases to trimming and J lost 7 bases; unmatched junction nucleotides: 5. The CDR3 contains 12 residues. Looked up from germline, CDR1 is SGDLS and CDR2 is YYNGEE. CDR3 sequence (DNA): TGTGCCAGCAGTGACAGGGTGGGGACCCAGTACTTC. Its protein is CASSDRVGTQYF.

The CDR3 nucleotides read TGTGCCAGCAGTCCCCAGGGTAGCGGCTACACCTTC. This encodes CASSPQGSGYTF. The genes are TRBV28 and TRBJ1-2, with D maybe TRBD1 (5 bases). Looked up from germline, CDR1 is MDHEN and CDR2 is SYDVKM. V was shortened by 5 bases and J by 8 bases, with 12 bases between the two germline ends. This CDR3 is built from 12 residues.

Remarks on this clone: Germline is not matched at one junction end, which may reflect a read error. V and J are TRBV3-1 (or the pseudogene TRBV3-2) and TRBJ2-5; possible D gene TRBD2, 6 bases. Germline V gives CDR1 LGHDT, CDR2 YNNKEL (reference sequence). CDR3 length: 14 amino acids. The CDR3 nucleotides read TGTGCCGGCAGCCAAGCCGGGAGCCAAGAGACCCAGTACTTC. Its protein is CAGSQAGSQETQYF.

This chain joins TRBV6-5 and TRBJ1-5; 9 bases fit TRBD1. Germline V gives CDR1 MNHEY, CDR2 SVGAGI. The CDR3 runs to 15 residues. Trimming at V came to 5 bases and at J to 3 bases, leaving 5 bases not matched to a gene. This CDR3 reads CASSPGTGSNQPQHF. In nucleotides, the CDR3 is TGTGCCAGCAGTCCCGGGACAGGGTCCAATCAGCCCCAGCATTTT.